The source of this TCR beta chain is a study of spatial heterogeneity in lung cancer. On the study more broadly: When follow-up PBMC samples existed, they were sequenced (at a median of roughly 25 months after resection). Unique TCR and UMI combinations averaged more than ten appearances each in raw reads. Detection of beta-chain sequences consistently exceeded that of alpha-chain sequences. Study-wide results and limits: Ubiquitous, expanded tumor-derived TCRs were more frequently observed in blood at resection than at follow-up.

This CDR3 comprises 15 residues. Germline trimming cut 8 bases from V and 4 bases from J; bases unmatched to any gene: 11. CDR1 and CDR2 from the germline V gene are SQVTM and ANQGSEA. TCRdb called the 5' RACE reads again in MiXCR, with one record for every CDR3 protein. The repertoire holds about 120,000 distinct CDR3 sequences, with 12% as singletons. Time point here: blood at routine non-recurrence follow-up after resection. TCRs were sequenced from unsorted whole RNA of tumor, nontumor lung or PBMC. This clonotype was observed a handful of times. Its antigen is not known. The chain employs TRBV29-1 and TRBJ2-1; 10 bases match TRBD2. This sequence originates from a male donor with early-stage non-small cell lung cancer. Material: PBMCs, obtained at follow-up. The CDR3 DNA reads as TGCAGCACTCGGGAAGCGGGGGGGAAATACAATGAGCAGTTCTTC. As protein: CSTREAGGKYNEQFF.